This T cell receptor (beta chain) was retrieved from a study of quantifying T cell responses using KT2 cells. The overall study: RNA was reverse transcribed with TCR alpha and beta constant-region primers.

An oligo carrying a UMI was ligated to the cDNA 3' end. The first PCR ran approximately 4 cycles with an equimolar RC1.1 and RC1.2 beta primer mix. Using its own MiXCR run on the UMI-ligation and nested PCR reads, TCRdb lists one record per CDR3 protein. The sample includes approximately 50,000 distinct CDR3 sequences, approximately 10% of them seen just once. The sample is PBMC spiked with counted cells of clone KT2. This clonotype occurred a few times. The source of this sequence is a human donor. Source material: PBMCs spiked with cells of the T cell clone KT2.

The CDR3 DNA reads as TGCAGCGTTTCCCTCTCGACAGCTCCTAACTATGGCTACACCTTC. This sequence encodes CSVSLSTAPNYGYTF. The genes are TRBV29-1 and TRBJ1-2; the D gene is possibly TRBD1 (5 bases). The CDR3 runs to 15 residues. Germline V lookup: CDR1 SQVTM, CDR2 ANQGSEA. V was trimmed by 5 bases and J by 0 bases, leaving 16 bases between them. The whole variable domain, remainder taken from reference TRBV29-1 and TRBJ1-2, is SAVISQKPSRDICQRGTSLTIQCQVDSQVTMMFWYRQQPGQSLTLIATANQGSEATYESGFVIDKFPISRPNLTFSTLTVSNMSPEDSSIYLCSVSLSTAPNYGYTFGSGTRLTVV.